This note documents a single T cell receptor (beta chain) sequence. The data belong to a study of blood T cells in healthy people across ages. Germline trimming cut 6 bases from V and 0 bases from J; bases unmatched to any gene: 8. Germline V gene data show CDR1 as MNHEY and CDR2 as SVGEGT. This CDR3 region has 17 residues. Through a sample-barcoded 5' primer and a J-beta primer mix, a second PCR was run for roughly 7 to 12 cycles. Sequencing yielded, for each sample, at least 2.5 million paired-end reads carrying CDR3. MiXCR was run by TCRdb on the 5' RACE reads, yielding one entry per CDR3 protein. The table has 550,000 to 600,000 distinct CDR3 sequences, approximately 30% seen once. Collection of roughly 9.8 milliliters of peripheral blood was performed for each donor.

This receptor was obtained from a woman between 65 and 79 years old in good health. V is TRBV6-2 or TRBV6-3 and J is TRBJ2-4; 10 positions match TRBD2. Material: blood. Here the CDR3 DNA reads TGTGCCAGCAGCGACCCTGGACTAGCGGCAGCCAAAAACATTCAGTACTTC. Protein sequence: CASSDPGLAAAKNIQYF.